This passage covers 9 T cell receptor beta chains from one sample sequenced in a study of cytomegalovirus exposure and HLA in healthy donors. Here immunoSEQ multiplex PCR was the method, and the copy in TCRdb shows in-frame clones only, minus some. The sample shows about 50,000 clones, more than 80% of them seen only once. The sequenced material came from PBMCs. Every receptor here comes from a man aged 18-30 years in good health and CMV-seronegative.

This rearrangement joins TRBV6-5 to TRBJ1-1; a possible D gene is TRBD1 (6 bases). The CDR3 runs to 13 residues. Trimming removed 6 bases at V and 6 bases at J, with 14 bases between. The V gene's germline CDR1 is MNHEY and CDR2 SVGAGI. CDR3 sequence reads: CASSRTGYPEAFF. As DNA, the CDR3 is TGTGCCAGCAGCCGAACAGGGTACCCTGAAGCTTTCTTT.

V usage is TRBV9 and J usage is TRBJ2-1; tentatively, D is TRBD1 (5 bases). V shed 4 bases and J shed 0 bases, with 11 bases lying between them. The CDR3 loop spans 15 amino acids. Germline V gene lookup returns CDR1 SGDLS and CDR2 YYNGEE. The CDR3 protein is CASSSIRASYNEQFF. The CDR3 DNA sequence: TGTGCCAGCAGCTCGATCAGGGCCTCCTACAATGAGCAGTTCTTC.

This clone was picked up a small number of times. At the DNA level, this CDR3 is encoded by other sequences in the same sample as well. V and J are TRBV9 and TRBJ2-7, with D perhaps TRBD2 (6 bases). This CDR3 has 14 residues. Per germline, CDR1 SGDLS and CDR2 YYNGEE. V gave up 0 bases and J gave up 1 base, with 8 bases separating them. CDR3 sequence: CASSVAGESYEQYF. The DNA for the CDR3 is TGTGCCAGCAGCGTAGCGGGAGAATCCTACGAGCAGTACTTC.

This chain's CDR3 is CASSQETGLAGVEGANVLTF. The CDR3 region has the DNA TGTGCCAGCAGCCAAGAGACAGGACTAGCGGGAGTAGAAGGGGCCAACGTCCTGACTTTC. V and J are TRBV4-2 and TRBJ2-6; TRBD2 agrees at 13 bases. From germline, CDR1 is LGHNA and CDR2 YNFKEQ. The CDR3 has 20 amino acids. V dropped 0 bases and J dropped 4; count of bases not matched to a gene: 9.

Notes on this clone: Other DNA sequences in this sample translate to the same CDR3. J is TRBJ2-7 and V is TRBV18, with D possibly TRBD1 on 5 matching bases. In germline, CDR1 is KGHSH, CDR2 LQKENI. The CDR3 has 12 amino acids. V was pared by 4 bases and J by 2 bases, with 6 bases between. DNA of the CDR3: TGTGCCAGCTCACAACAGGCCTACGAGCAGTACTTC. It encodes CASSQQAYEQYF.

The chain employs TRBV23-1 and TRBJ2-7, with 12 bases identical to TRBD2. TRBV23-1 is an open reading frame whose function is uncertain. The CDR3 has 17 amino acids. V lost 1 base and J lost 5; bases outside the gene matches: 9. The CDR3 spells CASSQLTLAGGPHEQYF. CDR3 DNA sequence: TGCGCCAGCAGTCAATTAACCCTAGCGGGAGGGCCCCACGAGCAGTACTTC.

The rearrangement uses TRBV15 and TRBJ2-5, with a possible D match to TRBD1 (5 bases). The germline V gene has CDR1 LNHNV and CDR2 YYDKDF (reference sequence). Trimming pared 2 bases from V and 4 bases from J, leaving 8 bases between. The CDR3 is 13 amino acids. CDR3 DNA sequence: TGTGCCACCAGCAGACAGGGTAGAGAGACCCAGTACTTC. The encoded protein is CATSRQGRETQYF. The complete variable domain, with remaining parts taken from reference TRBV15 and TRBJ2-5, reads DAMVIQNPRYQVTQFGKPVTLSCSQTLNHNVMYWYQQKSSQAPKLLFHYYDKDFNNEADTPDNFQSRRPNTSFCFLDIRSPGLGDTAMYLCATSRQGRETQYFGPGTRLLVL.

This chain joins TRBV28 and TRBJ2-7, with 8 positions matching TRBD1. Trimming cost V 4 bases and J 6 bases; bases outside gene matches: 8. CDR1 and CDR2 from the germline V gene are MDHEN and SYDVKM. This CDR3 is 14 amino acids long. The CDR3 bases are TGTGCCAGCAGTTCCCAGACAGGGGCTTTCGAGCAGTACTTC. It is translated as CASSSQTGAFEQYF.

This sequence joins TRBV7-3 and TRBJ2-3; 8 bases are a match to TRBD2. J lost 4 bases, V lost 1 base, and 16 bases had no gene match. The V gene's germline CDR1 is SGHTA and CDR2 FQGTGA. The CDR3 length is 19 residues. The CDR3: CASSLSTGDGLAWADTQYF. CDR3 nucleotide sequence: TGTGCCAGCAGCTTAAGTACGGGGGATGGACTAGCCTGGGCAGATACGCAGTATTTT.